This T cell receptor beta chain appears in the sequencing data of a study of OX40 agonist ivuxolimab in advanced cancers. Produced via immunoSEQ multiplex PCR; TCRdb's table is partial and in-frame only. This table holds more than 75,000 clones, roughly 88% found once. This clone was observed a single time. What it binds is unknown. Overall study results and limits: What antigens the expanded peripheral T cells recognized was never established. Some patients without response likewise showed low normalized clonal expansion.

Autoimmune disease history or systemic immunosuppression excluded patients. V was shortened by 4 bases and J by 4 bases, with 7 bases between the two germline ends. Germline V gives CDR1 SEHNR, CDR2 FQNEAQ (reference sequence). This CDR3 is built from 13 residues. The chain couples TRBV7-9 to TRBJ1-4; maybe TRBD1 (5 bases). The origin of this receptor is an adult with an advanced solid tumor such as melanoma, head and neck, liver or kidney cancer. This material consisted of CD4+ or CD8+ T cells sorted from blood, taken in a trial of the OX40 agonist ivuxolimab. In nucleotides, the CDR3 is TGTGCCAGCAGCTCGGGGCTTAATGAAAAACTGTTTTTT. Its translation: CASSSGLNEKLFF. Looking up the rest from reference TRBV7-9 and TRBJ1-4 gives the full variable domain: DTGVSQNPRHKITKRGQNVTFRCDPISEHNRLYWYRQTLGQGPEFLTYFQNEAQLEKSRLLSDRFSAERPKGSFSTLEIQRTEQGDSAMYLCASSSGLNEKLFFGSGTQLSVL.